This entry is about one TCR beta chain. Its binding antigen is unknown. It has no much larger one-base neighbor in the sample; base qualities were not kept. The germline V gene (reference sequence) yields DFQATT for CDR1 and SNEGSKA for CDR2. Trimming removed 3 bases from V and 9 bases from J, leaving 12 bases between the germline ends. Including cysteine and phenylalanine, the CDR3 has 12 amino acids. Only CDR3 DNA is held: 36 bases, read in frame from base 1. This specimen belongs to a study of blood T cell repertoires in COVID-19 (TCRdb year 2020). Concerning the study at large: Collaborator samples came from the United States, Italy and Spain and covered acute and convalescent phases of COVID-19. The prospective study material was composed of cDNA or gDNA derived from T cells, B-cell-depleted T cells, or PBMCs. The dataset comprised deeply sampled blood TCRbeta repertoires from subjects exposed to, actively infected with, or recovered from COVID-19. The repertoires were released in a freely available public database intended as a resource for research on the immune response to SARS-CoV-2. Samples came from the ongoing ImmuneRACE study (first 160 participants) plus 1,254 subjects from 6 global collaborators. Sample metadata almost always included a de-identified subject ID, COVID-19 status, age in years and sex. Where HLA class I and class II types were available, the types were taken from metadata supplied by the sample provider, not from assay-based typing. General study outcomes and caveats: The quantity of clinical and demographic metadata differed by source and by participant and was supplied without curation.

Collaborating institutions collected whole blood in K2EDTA tubes following their own protocols. For TCRbeta analysis, collaborators shipped samples as frozen whole blood, isolated PBMCs, or DNA extracted from either of those sample types. TCRbeta CDR3 regions were amplified from genomic DNA using the immunoSEQ Assay, a bias-controlled multiplex PCR. As for how the authors treated the data: Within the assay, amplification of reference gene primers was used to estimate how many nucleated cells each sample contained. To quantify the absolute abundance of each unique TCRbeta CDR3 rearrangement, sequence reads were collapsed and filtered. Productive Simpson clonality was computed per sample as the square root of Simpson's diversity index over productive rearrangements. TCRdb limited this immuneACCESS table to in-frame rearrangements with V and J called. A share of clones is missing; checked studies link under half to unresolved V genes, and the rest is unexplained. The DNA was the basis for D and trimming; V, J and clone size are from that table. The table for this sample lists roughly 260,000 clones; 79% of them were counted only once. Of the sample, around 3.6% is held by the ten largest clones.

The chain was built from TRBV20-1 and TRBJ2-4, and the D gene may be TRBD2, 5 bases matching. Sequencing was performed on peripheral blood. The TCR sequence derives from a woman in her forties with active or convalescent COVID-19. Read as DNA, the sequence is TGCAGTGCTAGTGTCGGGGATGGCATTCAGTACTTC. It translates to CSASVGDGIQYF.